This T cell receptor beta chain was documented in a study of regulatory T cells in long-lasting Graves disease. This clonotype was seen many times. Time point described: newly diagnosed GD, antithyroid drugs for less than 3 months. The TCR library was made from RNA that had been extracted from PBMCs in TRIzol. Through Arm-PCR of CDR3 regions and iRepertoire HTBI primers, TCR beta libraries were built. TCRdb processed the multiplex PCR reads anew with MiXCR; each CDR3 protein has one entry. The table records about 470,000 distinct CDR3 sequences, about 15% of them present only once. Germline V gene sequence: CDR1 MNHNS, CDR2 SASEGT. CDR3 size: 15 residues. V was shortened by 5 bases and J by 8 bases, with 19 bases between the two germline ends. These data also featured in a second study, about T cells in Graves' hyperthyroidism and ophthalmopathy. That report adds: The HTBI primer set was used in a first-round RT-PCR of the TCR CDR3.

The sequence came from a woman aged 25 to 39 with Graves disease. This chain uses TRBV6-1 with TRBJ2-1, with D perhaps matching TRBD2 (7 bases). This specimen consisted of peripheral blood mononuclear cells (PBMCs), obtained at new diagnosis, from a patient treated with antithyroid drugs. CDR3 bases: TGTGCCAGCAGTAACTCTAGGGGGGGTGGGTATGAGCAGTTCTTC. The encoded protein is CASSNSRGGGYEQFF.